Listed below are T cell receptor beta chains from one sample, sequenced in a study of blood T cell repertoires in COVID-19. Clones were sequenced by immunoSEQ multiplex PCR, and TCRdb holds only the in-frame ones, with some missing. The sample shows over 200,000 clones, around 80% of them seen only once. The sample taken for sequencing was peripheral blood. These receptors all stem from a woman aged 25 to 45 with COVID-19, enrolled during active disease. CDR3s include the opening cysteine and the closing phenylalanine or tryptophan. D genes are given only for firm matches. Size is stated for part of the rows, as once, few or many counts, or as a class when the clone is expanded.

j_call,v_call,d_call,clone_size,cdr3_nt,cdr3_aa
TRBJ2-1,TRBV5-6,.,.,TGTGCCAGCAGCACAACAGGTAACGAGCAGTTCTTC,CASSTTGNEQFF
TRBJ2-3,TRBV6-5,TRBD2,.,TGTGCCAGCAATGTGGGGGGGGGCACAGATACGCAGTATTTT,CASNVGGGTDTQYF
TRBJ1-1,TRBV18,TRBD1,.,TGTGCCAGCTCACCCCTTGACAGGGGTGGCACTGAAGCTTTCTTT,CASSPLDRGGTEAFF
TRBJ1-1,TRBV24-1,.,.,TGTGCCACCAGTGATACCACAGAGAACACTGAAGCTTTCTTT,CATSDTTENTEAFF
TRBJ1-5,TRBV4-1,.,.,TGCGCCAGCAGCCAAGACGGGGGGGCTCATCAGCCCCAGCATTTT,CASSQDGGAHQPQHF
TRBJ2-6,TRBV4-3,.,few,TGCGCCAGCAGCCAAGATAAGGGGGCTGGGGCCAACGTCCTGACTTTC,CASSQDKGAGANVLTF
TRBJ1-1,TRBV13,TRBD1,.,TGTGCCAGCAGCCGCAACCCCGGGACAGCTTACATGAACACTGAAGCTTTCTTT,CASSRNPGTAYMNTEAFF
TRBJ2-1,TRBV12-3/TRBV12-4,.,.,TGTGCCAGCAGCTTCCATGAGCAGTTCTTC,CASSFHEQFF
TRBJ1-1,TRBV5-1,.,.,TGCGCCAGCAGCTTGGATTGGGCAGGCGCCACTGAAGCTTTCTTT,CASSLDWAGATEAFF
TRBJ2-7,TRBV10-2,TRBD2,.,TGCGCCAGCAGAAGCGGGGGGACCACTTACGAGCAGTACTTC,CASRSGGTTYEQYF
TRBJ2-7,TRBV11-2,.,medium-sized,TGTGCCAGCAGCCTAAATGGGGCGGCAGGGGTCGACGAGCAGTACTTC,CASSLNGAAGVDEQYF
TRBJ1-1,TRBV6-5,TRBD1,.,TGTGCCAGCAGTCCTGGGACAGGGGTAACTGAAGCTTTCTTT,CASSPGTGVTEAFF
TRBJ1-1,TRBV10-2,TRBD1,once,TGCGCCAGCAGTGTTGGGACAGGGTGGACTGAAGCTTTCTTT,CASSVGTGWTEAFF
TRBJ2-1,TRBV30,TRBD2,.,TGTGCCTGGACATCTAGCGGGAGCGGCGGTGAGCAGTTCTTC,CAWTSSGSGGEQFF
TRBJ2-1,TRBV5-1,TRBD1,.,TGCGCCAGCAGCTCGGGGACAGGGATCGATGAGCAGTTCTTC,CASSSGTGIDEQFF
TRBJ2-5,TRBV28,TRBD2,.,TGTGCCAGCAGTCCTAGCGGGGGCTTTCAAGAGACCCAGTACTTC,CASSPSGGFQETQYF
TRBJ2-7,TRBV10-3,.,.,TGTGCCATCAGAGCGGGACAGGTCCTGAGGGAGCAGTACTTC,CAIRAGQVLREQYF
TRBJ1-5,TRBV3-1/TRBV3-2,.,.,TGTGCCAGCAGCCAAGAGATCCAGTACAATCAGCCCCAGCATTTT,CASSQEIQYNQPQHF
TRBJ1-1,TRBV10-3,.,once,TGTGCCATCAGTGAGAAATTCGGGAACACTGAAGCTTTCTTT,CAISEKFGNTEAFF
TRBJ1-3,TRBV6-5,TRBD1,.,TGTGCCAGCAGTTACAAGACAGGGGCAGGAAACACCATATATTTT,CASSYKTGAGNTIYF
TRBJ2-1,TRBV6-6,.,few,TGTGCCAGCCGATTGGGGCACAATGAGCAGTTCTTC,CASRLGHNEQFF
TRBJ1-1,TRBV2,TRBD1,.,TGTGCCAGCAGTAGGACAGGGCGGACTGAAGCTTTCTTT,CASSRTGRTEAFF
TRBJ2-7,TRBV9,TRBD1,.,TGTGCCAGCAGCGTAGTGGCTGGACAGGCGGGCGACGAGCAGTACTTC,CASSVVAGQAGDEQYF
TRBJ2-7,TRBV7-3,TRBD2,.,TGTGCCAGCAGCTTATATAGCGGGGTCGGCTACGAGCAGTACTTC,CASSLYSGVGYEQYF
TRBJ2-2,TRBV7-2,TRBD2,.,TGTGCCAGCAGCTTAGAGATCCTAGCGGGAGCCGGGGAGCTGTTTTTT,CASSLEILAGAGELFF
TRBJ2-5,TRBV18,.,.,TGTGCCAGCTCGGCATTACAGGGCGTCCAAGAGACCCAGTACTTC,CASSALQGVQETQYF
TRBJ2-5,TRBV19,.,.,TGTGCCAGTAGTCGCGAACGACAAGAGCAGACCCAGTACTTC,CASSRERQEQTQYF
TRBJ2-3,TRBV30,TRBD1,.,TGTGCCTGGCAGGGGGCTATCCTGGGGGATACGCAGTATTTT,CAWQGAILGDTQYF
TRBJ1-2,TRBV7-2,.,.,TGTGCCAGCAGCTCCGACAGCTCCTATGGCTACACCTTC,CASSSDSSYGYTF
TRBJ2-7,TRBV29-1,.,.,TGCAGCGTGACTAGTAGCTCCTACGAGCAGTACTTC,CSVTSSSYEQYF
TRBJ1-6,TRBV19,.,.,TGTGCCAGTACCTCCTACAGGGAAGGATCACCCCTCCACTTT,CASTSYREGSPLHF